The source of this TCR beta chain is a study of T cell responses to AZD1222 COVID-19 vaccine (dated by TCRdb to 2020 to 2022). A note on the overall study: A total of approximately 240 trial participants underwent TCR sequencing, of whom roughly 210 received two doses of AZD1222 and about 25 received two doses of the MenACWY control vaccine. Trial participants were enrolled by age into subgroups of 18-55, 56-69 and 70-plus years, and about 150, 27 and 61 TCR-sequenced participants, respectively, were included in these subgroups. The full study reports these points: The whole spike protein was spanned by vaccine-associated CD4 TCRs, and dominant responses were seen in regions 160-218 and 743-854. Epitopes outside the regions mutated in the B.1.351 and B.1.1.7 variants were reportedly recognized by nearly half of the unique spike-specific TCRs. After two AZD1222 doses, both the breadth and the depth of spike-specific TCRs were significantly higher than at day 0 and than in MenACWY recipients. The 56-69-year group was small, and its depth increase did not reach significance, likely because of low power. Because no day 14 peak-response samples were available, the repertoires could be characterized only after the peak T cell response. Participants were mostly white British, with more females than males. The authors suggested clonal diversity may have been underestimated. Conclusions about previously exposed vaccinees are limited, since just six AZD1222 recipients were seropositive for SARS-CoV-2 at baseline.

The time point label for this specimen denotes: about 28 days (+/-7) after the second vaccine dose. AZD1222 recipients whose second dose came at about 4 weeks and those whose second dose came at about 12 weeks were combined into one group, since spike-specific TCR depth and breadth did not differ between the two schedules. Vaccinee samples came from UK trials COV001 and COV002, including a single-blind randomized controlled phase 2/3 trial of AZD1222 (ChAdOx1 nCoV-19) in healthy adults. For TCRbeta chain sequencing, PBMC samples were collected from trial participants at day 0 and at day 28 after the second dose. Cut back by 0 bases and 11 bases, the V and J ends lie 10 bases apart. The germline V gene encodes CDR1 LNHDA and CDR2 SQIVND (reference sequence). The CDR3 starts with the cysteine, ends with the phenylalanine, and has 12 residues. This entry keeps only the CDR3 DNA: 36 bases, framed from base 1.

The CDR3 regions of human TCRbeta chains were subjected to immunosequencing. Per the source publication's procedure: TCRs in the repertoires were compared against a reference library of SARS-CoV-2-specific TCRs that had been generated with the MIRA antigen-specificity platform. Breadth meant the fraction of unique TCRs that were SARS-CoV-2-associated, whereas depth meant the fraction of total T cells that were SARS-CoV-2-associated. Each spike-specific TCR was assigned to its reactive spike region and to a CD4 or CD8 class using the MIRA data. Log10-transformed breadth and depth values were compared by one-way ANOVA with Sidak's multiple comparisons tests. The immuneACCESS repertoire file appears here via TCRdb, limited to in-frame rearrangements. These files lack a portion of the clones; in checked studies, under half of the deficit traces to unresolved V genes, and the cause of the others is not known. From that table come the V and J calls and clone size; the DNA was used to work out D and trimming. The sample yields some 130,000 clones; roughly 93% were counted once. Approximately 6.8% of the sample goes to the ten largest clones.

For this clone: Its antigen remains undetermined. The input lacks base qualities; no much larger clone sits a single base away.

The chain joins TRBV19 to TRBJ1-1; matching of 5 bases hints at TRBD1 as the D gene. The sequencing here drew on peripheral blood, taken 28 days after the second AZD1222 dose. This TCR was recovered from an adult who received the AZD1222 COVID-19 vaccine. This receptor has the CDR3 CASSIEQGPAFF. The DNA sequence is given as TGTGCCAGTAGTATAGAGCAGGGACCGGCTTTCTTT.